Sequencing of this TCR beta chain was carried out in a study of T-cell memory formation after mild COVID-19. Whole-study context: Largely donor-specific TCR clusters were found.

Study conclusions and caveats: Nothing showed for sure that second-wave clones peaking on day 37 were SARS-CoV-2 specific. Mainly CM and EM harbored the contracting CD4+ clones; mainly EMRA harbored the CD8+ ones.

UMIs and sample barcodes were carried by the TCR alpha and TCR beta cDNA libraries that 5'RACE produced using constant-segment primers. TCRdb passed the 5' RACE reads through MiXCR, listing each CDR3 protein once. The table has hundreds of thousands of distinct CDR3 sequences, about 13% seen once; the top ten hold approximately 22%. Germline V gene lookup returns CDR1 MDHEN and CDR2 SYDVKM. The CDR3 is 15 amino acids. The V gene lost 1 base and the J gene lost 4 bases, with 13 bases spanning the gap. A remark on this clonotype: As yet, its antigen is unknown.

The sequence came from a man younger than 35 who had mild COVID-19 (a few samples of this study predate the infection). Cell type and time point are not known. The sample comprised PBMCs or a T cell subset sorted from them (not recorded which). The V gene is TRBV28, the J gene TRBJ1-2; D not certain. CDR3 residues: CASSLYLQPLYGYTF. For the CDR3, the DNA is TGTGCCAGCAGTTTATATCTCCAGCCACTCTATGGCTACACCTTC.